A selection of T cell receptor beta chains follows, all from one sample in a study of blood T cell repertoires in COVID-19. Data came from immunoSEQ multiplex PCR; TCRdb stores just in-frame clones and leaves some out. In the table there are over 250,000 clones, approximately 89% of which are singletons. Sequences were obtained from peripheral blood. Receptors were obtained from an older woman with acute or convalescent COVID-19. CDR3s include the opening cysteine and the closing phenylalanine or tryptophan. D genes are given only for firm matches. For some rows the clone size is stated as once, few or many, or as a class when expanded; others skip it.

V gene: TRBV4-1; clone size: NA; D gene: TRBD1; J gene: TRBJ1-2; CDR3 DNA: TGCGCCAGCAGCCCGGGACAGGGTTCGGGCTACACCTTC; CDR3 protein: CASSPGQGSGYTF
V gene: TRBV7-2; clone size: NA; D gene: NA; J gene: TRBJ1-1; CDR3 DNA: TGTGCCAGCAGCTTAGTCTCGCAGGGAGCTTTCTTT; CDR3 protein: CASSLVSQGAFF
V gene: TRBV29-1; clone size: NA; D gene: TRBD2; J gene: TRBJ2-5; CDR3 DNA: TGCAGCGTTGAAGAATGGGAGGGGACGGAGACCCAGTACTTC; CDR3 protein: CSVEEWEGTETQYF
V gene: TRBV5-5; clone size: NA; D gene: TRBD1; J gene: TRBJ2-2; CDR3 DNA: TGTGCCAGCAGCTTACAGGGGAGCAGGAACACCGGGGAGCTGTTTTTT; CDR3 protein: CASSLQGSRNTGELFF
V gene: TRBV7-9; clone size: NA; D gene: TRBD1; J gene: TRBJ1-2; CDR3 DNA: TGTGCCAGCAGCTCCGGACAGGGAGGTGGCTACACCTTC; CDR3 protein: CASSSGQGGGYTF
V gene: TRBV29-1; clone size: once; D gene: TRBD1; J gene: TRBJ1-1; CDR3 DNA: TGCAGCGTTTTCTATCCGGGACAGGGGAACACTGAAGCTTTCTTT; CDR3 protein: CSVFYPGQGNTEAFF
V gene: TRBV6-5; clone size: NA; D gene: TRBD1; J gene: TRBJ2-3; CDR3 DNA: TGTGCCAGCAGTTACCCGGACAGGACAGATACGCAGTATTTT; CDR3 protein: CASSYPDRTDTQYF
V gene: TRBV2; clone size: NA; D gene: NA; J gene: TRBJ2-3; CDR3 DNA: TGTGCCAGCAGCACAGGTCGCACAGATACGCAGTATTTT; CDR3 protein: CASSTGRTDTQYF
V gene: TRBV19; clone size: NA; D gene: TRBD2; J gene: TRBJ2-1; CDR3 DNA: TGTGCCAGTAGTATAGAAAGGAGGCTAGCGGGGTACAATGAGCAGTTCTTC; CDR3 protein: CASSIERRLAGYNEQFF
V gene: TRBV10-3; clone size: NA; D gene: NA; J gene: TRBJ2-2; CDR3 DNA: TGTGCCATCGCCTCGGTCGGAGGTGGCACCGGGGAGCTGTTTTTT; CDR3 protein: CAIASVGGGTGELFF
V gene: TRBV5-1; clone size: NA; D gene: TRBD1; J gene: TRBJ1-4; CDR3 DNA: TGCGCCAGCAGCTCCCGGTCGGGCGGGACAGATAAGGAAAAACTGTTTTTT; CDR3 protein: CASSSRSGGTDKEKLFF
V gene: TRBV19; clone size: NA; D gene: TRBD1; J gene: TRBJ1-1; CDR3 DNA: TGTGCCAGTACTAATTGGGACAGAATGAACACTGAAGCTTTCTTT; CDR3 protein: CASTNWDRMNTEAFF
V gene: TRBV11-1; clone size: NA; D gene: NA; J gene: TRBJ1-4; CDR3 DNA: TGTGCCAGCAGCGCAGACCACGGGGAAAAACTGTTTTTT; CDR3 protein: CASSADHGEKLFF